This TCR beta chain emerged from a study of cytomegalovirus exposure and HLA in healthy donors. Study-wide results and caveats: Reports showed the classifier diagnosing cytomegalovirus status with high specificity and sensitivity. It was about 150 TCR beta chains that were listed as cytomegalovirus-associated. In vitro, a few CMV-associated chains proved specific for CMV antigens.

As for this clone: The antigen is not known.

The donors were members of the validation cohort, which comprised 90 to 150 subjects and was separate from the first cohort of fewer than 700 subjects. Produced via immunoSEQ multiplex PCR; TCRdb's table is partial and in-frame only. The table lists over 150,000 clones, 86% of them singletons. Germline loops: CDR1 SNHLY, CDR2 FYNNEI. The CDR3 spans 17 residues. With V trimmed by 7 bases and J by 2 bases, 15 bases remained unmatched. The origin of this receptor is a woman aged 18 to 35 in good health and CMV-seronegative. The sequencing sample was made of PBMCs. V gene TRBV2 combines with J gene TRBJ2-3, with 7 bases aligning to TRBD2. The CDR3 reads CASTPRTLAATTDTQYF. The CDR3 DNA is TGTGCCAGCACTCCCCGAACCCTAGCGGCGACCACAGATACGCAGTATTTT.